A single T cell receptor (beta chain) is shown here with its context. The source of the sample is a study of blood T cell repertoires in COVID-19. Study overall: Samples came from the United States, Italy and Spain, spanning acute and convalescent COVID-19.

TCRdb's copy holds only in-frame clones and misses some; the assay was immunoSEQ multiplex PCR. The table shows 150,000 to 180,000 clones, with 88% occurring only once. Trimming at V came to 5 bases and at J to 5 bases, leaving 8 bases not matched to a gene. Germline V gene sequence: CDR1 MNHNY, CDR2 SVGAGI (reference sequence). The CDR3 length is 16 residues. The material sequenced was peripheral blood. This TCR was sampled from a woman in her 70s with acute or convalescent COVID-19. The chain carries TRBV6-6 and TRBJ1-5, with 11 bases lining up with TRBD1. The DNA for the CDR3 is TGTGCCAGCAGTACTACCGGGACAGGGGGGGATCAGCCCCAGCATTTT. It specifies CASSTTGTGGDQPQHF.